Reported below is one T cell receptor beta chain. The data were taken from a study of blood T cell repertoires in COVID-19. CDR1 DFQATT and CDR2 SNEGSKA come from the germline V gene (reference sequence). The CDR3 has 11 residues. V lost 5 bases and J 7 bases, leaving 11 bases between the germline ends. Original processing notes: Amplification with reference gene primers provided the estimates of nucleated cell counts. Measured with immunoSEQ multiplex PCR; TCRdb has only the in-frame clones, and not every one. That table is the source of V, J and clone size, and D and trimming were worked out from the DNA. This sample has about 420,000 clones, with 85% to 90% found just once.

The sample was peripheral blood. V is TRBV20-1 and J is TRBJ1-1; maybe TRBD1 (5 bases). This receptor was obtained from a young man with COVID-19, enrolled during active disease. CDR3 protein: CSASDSNEAFF. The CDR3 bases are TGCAGTGCTTCCGACAGCAATGAAGCTTTCTTT.